This T cell receptor beta chain was sequenced during a study of blood T cells in healthy people across ages. Overall study findings and caveats: For the donors, CMV status was unknown and possibly confounded expanded clonotype changes.

Each sample yielded at least 5 micrograms of PBMC total RNA. Worth noting for this clonotype: Its antigen is undetermined.

CDR3 length: 16 amino acids. V lost 3 bases to trimming and J lost 2 bases; unmatched junction nucleotides: 8. CDR1 SGHAT and CDR2 FQNNGV come from the germline V gene. The use of a sample-barcoded 5' primer and a J-beta primer mix characterized a second PCR of 7 to 11 cycles. Each of the cDNA molecules was tagged by a template-switch adaptor with 12 random nucleotides. TCRdb itself ran the 5' RACE reads through MiXCR, one entry per CDR3 protein. The sample has approximately 800,000 distinct CDR3 sequences; approximately 60% are singletons. The chain combines TRBV11-2 with TRBJ2-3, with TRBD1 matching over 7 bases. The origin of this receptor is a man aged 35-49 years in good health. Sequenced: blood. The CDR3 sequence: CASSFRTGPVTDTQYF. Written as DNA, the CDR3 is TGTGCCAGCAGCTTCAGGACAGGACCCGTCACAGATACGCAGTATTTT. The variable domain in full, completed from reference TRBV11-2 and TRBJ2-3, reads EAGVAQSPRYKIIEKRQSVAFWCNPISGHATLYWYQQILGQGPKLLIQFQNNGVVDDSQLPKDRFSAERLKGVDSTLKIQPAKLEDSAVYLCASSFRTGPVTDTQYFGPGTRLTVL.